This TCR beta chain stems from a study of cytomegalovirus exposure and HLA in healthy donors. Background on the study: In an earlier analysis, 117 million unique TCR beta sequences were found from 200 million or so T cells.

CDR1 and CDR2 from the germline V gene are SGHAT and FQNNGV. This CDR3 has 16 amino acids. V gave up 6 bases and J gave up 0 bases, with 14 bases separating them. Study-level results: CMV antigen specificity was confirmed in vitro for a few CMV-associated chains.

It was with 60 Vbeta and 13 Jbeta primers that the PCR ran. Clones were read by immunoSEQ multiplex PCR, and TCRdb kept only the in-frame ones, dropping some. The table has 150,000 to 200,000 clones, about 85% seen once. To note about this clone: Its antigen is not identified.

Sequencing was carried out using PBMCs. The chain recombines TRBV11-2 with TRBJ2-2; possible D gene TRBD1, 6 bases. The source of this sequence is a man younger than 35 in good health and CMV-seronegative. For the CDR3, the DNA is TGTGCCAGCAGACCTCAGGGGTTCGCGAACACCGGGGAGCTGTTTTTT. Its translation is CASRPQGFANTGELFF.